The clone carrying this T cell receptor beta chain was picked up one time. This specimen comes from a study of blood T cell repertoires in COVID-19. Study as a whole: Samples of COVID-19 (acute and convalescent) were obtained from the United States, Italy and Spain. Sample material is recorded as cDNA or gDNA derived from T cells, B-cell-depleted T cells, or PBMCs.

Under the authors' procedure: Amplifying reference gene primers gave estimates of nucleated cell counts. Sequenced by immunoSEQ multiplex PCR; TCRdb stores in-frame clones only, minus some. The DNA gave D and trimming, while V, J and clone size come from that table. The table includes 200,000 or so clones, roughly nine tenths detected once. Trimming cost V 4 bases and J 2 bases, with 10 bases left between them. CDR1 is SGHTS and CDR2 is YDEGEE in the germline V gene. The CDR3 has 13 amino acids. The source material was peripheral blood. The rearrangement links TRBV5-8 to TRBJ2-7; a possible D gene is TRBD1 (6 bases). The receptor's source is a man aged 70 or older with active or convalescent COVID-19. The CDR3 spells CASSQGQPYEQYF. The CDR3 DNA sequence: TGTGCCAGCAGCCAAGGACAGCCCTACGAGCAGTACTTC.